Detailed here is one TCR beta chain. The antigen remains undetermined. The validation cohort, a group of over a hundred subjects, included the donors and was separate from the roughly 670-subject first cohort. This sample was included in a study of cytomegalovirus exposure and HLA in healthy donors. Study as a whole: A subsequent analysis reported that the 100 to 150 validation repertoires were produced on the same platform that had also been used for the roughly 700 first-cohort repertoires.

Sequencing used immunoSEQ multiplex PCR; TCRdb keeps in-frame clones, though not all of them. The sample gives tens of thousands of clones, approximately 97% of which show up once; 1.5% to 2% is in the top ten. Study results and limitations: Most TCR sequences were rare, but some public TCRs occurred in many donors.

The receptor was isolated from a woman under 30 in good health and CMV-seropositive. Sequences were obtained from PBMCs.

The CDR3 spells CASSSNPLQFYNEQFF. The CDR3 DNA sequence: TGTGCCAGCAGTTCAAACCCCTTACAGTTCTACAATGAGCAGTTCTTC. The V call is TRBV27, the J call TRBJ2-1; D is uncertain. V was cut by 4 bases and J by 3 bases, with 16 bases left in between. This CDR3 comprises 16 residues. The V gene's germline CDR1 is MNHEY and CDR2 SMNVEV (reference sequence).